Listed here is a single T cell receptor (beta chain). Its antigen has not been determined. Per-nucleotide qualities are absent, and no much larger clonotype sits a single base away. As encoded in the germline V gene, CDR1 is ENHRY while CDR2 is SYGVKD. Unmatched junction bases come to 11, with V trimmed by 6 bases and J by 7 bases. Its CDR3 holds 14 amino acids, cysteine through phenylalanine. CDR3 DNA only is kept here, 42 bases in frame from base 1. The protocol used for the library was the immunoSEQ multiplex PCR assay. For the multiplex PCR, a mixture combining 60 forward primers for TCR Vbeta segments and 13 reverse primers for TCR Jbeta segments was used. The CDR3 region of rearranged TCR beta genes was amplified from genomic DNA by a multiplex PCR assay. The amplified TCR beta libraries were sequenced on the Illumina HiSeq System as 87-base-pair reads. As for the authors' bioinformatics: In a later analysis, some 80 million unique TCR beta chains were counted across the 650 to 700 repertoires, and roughly 9.9 million of these chains were shared by at least two donors. To remove PCR and sequencing errors, raw reads were error-corrected and collapsed into unique sequences using a nearest-neighbor algorithm that merged closely related sequences. Alignment of CDR3 sequences to IMGT reference sequences was used to assign V, D and J gene segments. For a sequence to be retained, a match of at least six nucleotides was required to both a V gene segment and a J gene segment. Rearrangements were classified as productive when the CDR3 lacked stop codons and remained in frame with V and J, and all other rearrangements were classified as non-productive. Following IMGT convention, CDR3 was defined as the stretch from the second conserved V-encoded cysteine up to the conserved J-encoded phenylalanine. The earlier analysis of 450 to 750 of the donors excluded any sequence lacking an unambiguous match to a single V gene segment. In an earlier analysis of about 590 of the donors, a V segment was called functional when productive rearrangements were above 56.7%, and segregating when the standard deviation between donors exceeded 5%. A statistical classification framework was built to diagnose cytomegalovirus status from the catalog of TCR beta chain sequences. In a later analysis, V and J genes were assigned by comparing TCR nucleotide sequences against IMGT/GENE-DB human TR gene sequences. In a later analysis, CDR3 sequences and most-parsimonious VDJ recombination scenarios were assigned using the TCRdist pipeline. In a later analysis, every TCR beta chain was defined by the combination of its CDR3 amino acid sequence and its V-gene family, and reads without a unique V-gene family were dropped. As a way to deal with suspected cross-contamination and a sequencing artifact, a later analysis dropped 500 to 700 nucleotide sequences that were highly shared and had low generation probability. A later analysis calculated a clonal expansion index for each public chain from normalized within-repertoire ranks of inferred template counts. A later analysis computed generation probabilities with a VDJ recombination model fitted to out-of-frame rearrangements, and checked the results against IGoR. In a later analysis, TCR-TCR, TCR-HLA and TCR-CMV co-occurrence was scored with hypergeometric tests, and a repertoire-size bias correction was applied to TCR pairs. In a later analysis, false discovery rates were estimated by permuting HLA or CMV assignments 20 times. In a later analysis, co-occurring TCRs were grouped using DBSCAN, with TCRdist sequence similarity added in when clustering inside HLA-allele-positive subsets. For co-occurrence clustering, repertoires with fewer than 30,000 or more than 120,000 public chains were excluded, along with roughly five repertoires with anomalous nucleotide sharing. TCRdb's version of the immuneACCESS table is confined to in-frame rearrangements and falls short of the full clone set. An unresolved V gene accounts for under half of the shortfall where checked; the remainder is of unknown origin. The DNA gave D and trimming, while V, J and clone size come from that table. The sample includes some 120,000 clones, with approximately 80% observed a single time. About 2.6% of the sample lies in the top ten.

The data were taken from a study of cytomegalovirus exposure and HLA in healthy donors (dated by TCRdb to between 2016 and 2019). The study in broad terms: In an earlier analysis of 587 of the donors, 276 Gb of sequence data and 90 million to 120 million unique TCR beta sequences from about 179 million T cells were reported. Approximately 300 gigabases of sequencing data and tens of millions of unique TCR sequences made up an early release that covered 500 to 700 HLA-typed donors. The genetic ancestry cluster associated with self-reported Caucasian donors included roughly four fifths of the 398 genotyped donors. The study aimed to test whether signatures of past pathogen exposure could be identified by cataloging public T cell receptors. The T cell repertoires of around 730 subjects were profiled by immunosequencing and related to cytomegalovirus serostatus. Along with the roughly 610-subject first cohort, a separate validation cohort of some 130 different subjects was used. High-throughput TCR immunosequencing, statistical association of individual TCRs with disease status, and machine learning were combined to predict cytomegalovirus infection status. A later analysis re-analyzed previously published TCR beta repertoires from 666 donors and added high-resolution HLA genotyping to study TCR occurrence patterns. In the later analysis, no new phenotypic data were used to find candidate immune exposures; instead, reliance was placed on TCR beta sequences and their occurrence across donors. To decide whether each TCR beta V gene segment behaved as functional or pseudogenic, an earlier analysis of some 580 of the donors relied on high-throughput TCR beta sequencing. Alongside the repertoire data, information on donor age, sex, ethnicity and CMV serostatus was compiled. A later genetic analysis took genome-wide SNP genotypes for about 55% of the roughly 700 donors and used that subset as a discovery cohort. Every repertoire in the discovery cohort had been generated on one and the same sequencing platform. Both class I and class II loci were covered by HLA typing, at four-digit resolution. Typing coverage varied by locus: roughly 620-640 donors for A, B, C, DRB1 and DQB1; roughly 560 for DQA1; around 570 for DPA1; roughly 450 for DPB1. About five DR-DQ haplotypes were handled as single units for association and clustering, since linkage in the cohort was strong. Among some 410 genotyped donors of the cohort, an average of roughly 230,000 unique TCR beta nucleotide sequences was sequenced per donor, of which 15% to 20% were non-productive. The study at large found these results: Linkage disequilibrium might explain the correlated functional status among segregating V segments, but an unknown experimental factor could not be ruled out. In a later analysis, the rate of TCR association differed among HLA loci, with DRB1 alleles having the most associated TCRs and HLA-C alleles having the fewest. A later analysis found that most CMV-associated TCR beta chains appeared HLA-restricted, with HLA associations seemingly driven largely by CMV exposure. Immune exposure information for the cohort was limited to CMV serostatus. In this cohort, only TCR beta chains were sequenced, and detectable features were limited by the absence of alpha or paired-chain data. When HLA alleles, especially DR and DQ, strongly co-occurred, TCR associations were difficult to assign to individual alleles. The presence/absence analyses assumed that sequencing depth was roughly uniform across donors, and that assumption may not be true. The authors suggested that the approach could potentially be extended to other disease states and immunological phenotypes. In a later analysis, HLA-associated TCR beta chains were found to be more clonally expanded and to have lower generation probabilities than equally common non-associated chains. The sequencing pipeline was judged likely to have produced a cluster of highly shared sequence variants as a technical artifact. In a later genetic analysis, fewer N-insertions in productive TCRs were reported among donors in an Asian-associated ancestry cluster than the approximately 670-donor mean. A later analysis reported that several top co-occurrence clusters appeared linked to parvovirus B19, influenza, CMV and Epstein-Barr virus. Because HLA typing was missing for some donors at each locus, association tests included only the typed subset. Most TCR sequences were seen in very few donors, while some public TCRs were found in many individuals. In a later analysis, 16,951 TCR beta sequences were associated with specific HLA alleles at a false discovery rate of 0.05. A further reported finding was that TCR beta sequences accurately predicted the HLA-A and HLA-B alleles for most subjects in the first cohort. The earlier analysis of fewer than 750 of the donors excluded approximately 17 rarely observed V segments, including chromosome 9 orphons, because counts were too low. Cytomegalovirus status was reported to be diagnosed by the classifier with high specificity and sensitivity in both the original and validation cohorts. Three of the identified cytomegalovirus-associated TCR beta chains were confirmed in vitro to be specific for cytomegalovirus antigens. The study listed approximately 150 TCR beta chains as associated with cytomegalovirus. V-gene and J-gene trimming of TCR beta chains was associated with a missense DCLRE1C variant in a later genetic analysis, and the association was replicated in an independent cohort. In an earlier analysis of under 600 of the donors, most TCR beta V segments were observed in productive rearrangements about 90% or about 30% of the time, broadly matching IMGT annotations. Some IMGT-functional V segments, including TRBV6-2 and TRBV6-3, could not be distinguished by the 87-base-pair reads and were therefore excluded.

The cohort consisted of 650 to 850 healthy bone marrow donors. At the time of sampling, every cohort member was nominally healthy, though immune exposures that went unrecorded were likely present. The donor tested CMV seronegative, placing the donor among the 350 to 400 seronegative members of the cohort. Each donor provided a peripheral blood sample, and peripheral blood mononuclear cells were used for TCR beta sequencing. The Qiagen DNeasy Blood Extraction Kit was used to extract genomic DNA from the blood cell samples. Sequencing was carried out using PBMCs. The rearrangement combines TRBV10-3 with TRBJ1-2, and 7 bases in between align with TRBD1. This TCR came from a young man in good health and CMV-seronegative. The nucleotides are TGTGCCATCAGCGAGGGGGCGGCCGCAGGTGGCTACACCTTC. This gives the protein CAISEGAAAGGYTF.